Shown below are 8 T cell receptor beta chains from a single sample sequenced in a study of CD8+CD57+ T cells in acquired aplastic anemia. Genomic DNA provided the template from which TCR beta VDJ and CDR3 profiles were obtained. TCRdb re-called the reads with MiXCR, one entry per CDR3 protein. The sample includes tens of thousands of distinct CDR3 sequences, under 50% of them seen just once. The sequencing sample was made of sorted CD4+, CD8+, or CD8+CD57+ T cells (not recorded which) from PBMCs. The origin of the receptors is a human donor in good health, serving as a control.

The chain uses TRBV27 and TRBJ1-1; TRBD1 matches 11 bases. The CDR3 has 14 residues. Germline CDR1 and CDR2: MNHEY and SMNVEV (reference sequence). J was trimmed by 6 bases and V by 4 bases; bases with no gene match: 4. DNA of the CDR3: TGTGCCAGCAGTTCCGGGACAGGGGGATCTGAAGCTTTCTTT. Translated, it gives CASSSGTGGSEAFF.

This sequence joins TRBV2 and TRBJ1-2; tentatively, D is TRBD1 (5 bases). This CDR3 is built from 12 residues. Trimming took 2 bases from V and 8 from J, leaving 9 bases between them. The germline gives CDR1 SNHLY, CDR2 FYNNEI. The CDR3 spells CASSERGLGYTF. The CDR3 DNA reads TGTGCCAGCAGTGAAAGGGGACTGGGCTACACCTTC.

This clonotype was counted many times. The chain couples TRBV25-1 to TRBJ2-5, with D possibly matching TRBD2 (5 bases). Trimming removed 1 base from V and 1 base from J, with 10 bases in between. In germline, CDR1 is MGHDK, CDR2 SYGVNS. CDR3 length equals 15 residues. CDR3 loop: CASSESAAVQETQYF. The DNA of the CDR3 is TGTGCCAGCAGTGAATCAGCGGCGGTCCAAGAGACCCAGTACTTC. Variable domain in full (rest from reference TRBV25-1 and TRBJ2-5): EADIYQTPRYLVIGTGKKITLECSQTMGHDKMYWYQQDPGMELHLIHYSYGVNSTEKGDLSSESTVSRIRTEHFPLTLESARPSHTSQYLCASSESAAVQETQYFGPGTRLLVL.

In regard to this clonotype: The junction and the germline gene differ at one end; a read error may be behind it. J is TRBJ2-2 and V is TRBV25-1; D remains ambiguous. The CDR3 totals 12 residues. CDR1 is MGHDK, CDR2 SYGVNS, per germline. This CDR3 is CASSEPPGELFF. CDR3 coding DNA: TGCGCCAGCAGTGAACCCCCCGGGGAGCTGTTTTTT.

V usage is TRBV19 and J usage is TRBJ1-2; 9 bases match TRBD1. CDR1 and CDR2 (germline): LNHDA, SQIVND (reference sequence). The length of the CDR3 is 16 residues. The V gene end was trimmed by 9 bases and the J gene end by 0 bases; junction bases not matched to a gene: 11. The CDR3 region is CASTQTGGPPNYGYTF. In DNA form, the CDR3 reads TGTGCCAGCACTCAGACAGGGGGACCTCCTAACTATGGCTACACCTTC.

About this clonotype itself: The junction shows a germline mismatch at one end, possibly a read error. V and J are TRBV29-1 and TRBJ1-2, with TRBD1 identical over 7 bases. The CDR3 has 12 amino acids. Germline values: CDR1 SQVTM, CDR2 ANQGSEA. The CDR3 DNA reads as TGCAGCGTTGAAACACAGGGGTCGGGTTACATCTTC. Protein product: CSVETQGSGYIF.

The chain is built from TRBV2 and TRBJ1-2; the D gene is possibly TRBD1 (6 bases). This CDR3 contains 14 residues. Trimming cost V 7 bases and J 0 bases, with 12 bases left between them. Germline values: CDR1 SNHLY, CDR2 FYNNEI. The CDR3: CASTRDTANYGYTF. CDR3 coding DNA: TGTGCCAGCACGCGGGACACGGCTAACTATGGCTACACCTTC.

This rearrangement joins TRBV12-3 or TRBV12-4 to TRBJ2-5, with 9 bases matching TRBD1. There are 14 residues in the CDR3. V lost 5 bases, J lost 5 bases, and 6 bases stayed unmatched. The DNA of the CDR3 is TGTGCCAGCAGTATACAGGGGGCGCGGGAGACCCAGTACTTC. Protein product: CASSIQGARETQYF.